Listed here are 7 T cell receptor beta chains from one sample, sequenced in a study of blood T cell repertoires in COVID-19. The repertoire was sequenced with immunoSEQ multiplex PCR; TCRdb's copy has only in-frame clones and lacks some. The sample includes some 100,000 clones, roughly 82% of them seen just once. Sequenced sample: peripheral blood. The receptors originated from a man in his fifties with active or convalescent COVID-19.

The rearrangement joins TRBV11-2 to TRBJ1-1; 8 nucleotides align to TRBD1. The CDR3 is 15 amino acids. Germline values: CDR1 SGHAT, CDR2 FQNNGV. J gave up 7 bases and V 0 bases, and 7 bases lay outside the gene matches. The CDR3 DNA reads as TGTGCCAGCAGCTTAGACGACAGGGGCAGAGATGAAGCTTTCTTT. Protein sequence: CASSLDDRGRDEAFF.

This clone occurred once. The chain links TRBV7-9 to TRBJ1-1; weak D call: TRBD1 (5 bases). Trimming removed 5 bases from V and 4 bases from J, with 14 bases in between. The length of the CDR3 is 14 residues. Germline V gene sequence: CDR1 SEHNR, CDR2 FQNEAQ (reference sequence). The CDR3 DNA follows: TGTGCCAGCAGCCCGCAGGGAATGCCCACTGAAGCTTTCTTT. Residues: CASSPQGMPTEAFF.

The chain links TRBV3-1 (or the pseudogene TRBV3-2) to TRBJ2-3, with TRBD2 matching 7 bases. V trimming: 1 base; J trimming: 2 bases; junction bases outside the gene matches: 6. The CDR3 has 16 amino acids. Germline CDR1 reads LGHDT; CDR2 reads YNNKEL (reference sequence). The CDR3 loop reads CASSQAPSGSTDTQYF. For the CDR3, the DNA is TGTGCCAGCAGCCAAGCGCCTAGCGGATCCACAGATACGCAGTATTTT.

The V gene is TRBV21-1, the J gene TRBJ2-1; the D segment call TRBD1 is taken from the table without a DNA check. TRBV21-1 is described as a pseudogene. The CDR3 loop spans 24 amino acids. As DNA, the CDR3 is TGTGCCAGCAGCAACTACGGCGGGACAGGGTGTTTTGTCAGGGGGGGGCACAACGACAATGAGCAGTTCTTC. The encoded protein is CASSNYGGTGCFVRGGHNDNEQFF.

The chain carries TRBV5-6 and TRBJ2-1, with TRBD1 identical over 10 bases. There are 17 residues in the CDR3. Germline CDR1 is SGHDT and CDR2 is YYEEEE. J lost 6 bases, V lost 5 bases, and 14 bases had no gene match. CDR3 DNA: TGTGCCAGCAGGGACGAGGGTGGGACAGGGGTAACCAATGAGCAGTTCTTC. Its protein is CASRDEGGTGVTNEQFF.

V gene TRBV10-3 combines with J gene TRBJ2-1, with 11 bases aligning to TRBD2. This CDR3 is built from 14 residues. Trimming removed 3 bases from V and 6 bases from J; junction bases left unmatched: 1. Germline loops: CDR1 ENHRY, CDR2 SYGVKD. The CDR3 reads CAISDSGGANEQFF. DNA for the CDR3: TGTGCCATCAGTGATAGCGGGGGGGCCAATGAGCAGTTCTTC.

The chain employs TRBV28 and TRBJ2-1, with 7 bases matching TRBD2. CDR3 length equals 14 residues. The germline gives CDR1 MDHEN, CDR2 SYDVKM. After removal of 0 bases from V and 8 bases from J, the junction contained 4 bases not matched to a gene. The CDR3 loop reads CASSLWTSLDEQFF. The CDR3 bases are TGTGCCAGCAGTTTATGGACTAGCTTGGATGAGCAGTTCTTC.